These 9 T cell receptor beta chains originate from one sample sequenced in a study of CD8 T cells in ankylosing spondylitis. TCRdb independently ran MiXCR on the 5' RACE reads; one entry per CDR3 protein. The table lists 150,000 to 200,000 distinct CDR3 sequences, 11% of them singletons. Sequencing used blood, either unsorted or a sorted T cell fraction (not recorded which). Receptor source: a male donor with ankylosing spondylitis or in good health (not recorded which).

This clonotype has at least ten counts. The CDR3 DNA follows: TGCAGCGCCATAGGGGGGTACGAGCAGTACTTC. Amino acids: CSAIGGYEQYF. V and J are TRBV29-1 and TRBJ2-7; either TRBD1 or TRBD2 may supply D (6 bases each). V lost 7 bases, J lost 4 bases, and 11 bases lay in between. Germline CDR1 reads SQVTM; CDR2 reads ANQGSEA. This CDR3 comprises 11 residues.

There are many counts of this clonotype. The chain joins TRBV7-2 to TRBJ1-2; the D gene is possibly TRBD1 (6 bases). Germline V gene lookup returns CDR1 SGHTA and CDR2 FQGNSA. This CDR3 contains 17 residues. Trimming removed 1 base from V and 4 bases from J, with 19 bases in between. The CDR3 spells CASSLGLGGIDPYGYTF. CDR3 nucleotides: TGTGCCAGCAGCTTAGGCTTAGGGGGAATTGACCCCTATGGCTACACCTTC. Full variable domain (remainder filled in from reference TRBV7-2 and TRBJ1-2): GAGVSQSPSNKVTEKGKDVELRCDPISGHTALYWYRQSLGQGLEFLIYFQGNSAPDKSGLPSDRFSAERTGGSVSTLTIQRTQQEDSAVYLCASSLGLGGIDPYGYTFGSGTRLTVV.

The CDR3 nucleotides are TGCAGTGCTAGTTATAGAGGAAGCTCCTACGAGCAGTACTTC. It codes for CSASYRGSSYEQYF. The chain combines TRBV20-1 with TRBJ2-7; D gene ambiguous. The CDR3 contains 14 residues. V lost 3 bases, J lost 0 bases, and 12 bases lay in between. The germline CDR1 and CDR2 sequences are DFQATT and SNEGSKA (reference sequence).

This clonotype occurred many times. This chain joins TRBV6-6 and TRBJ2-7; D remains unclear. Germline V lookup: CDR1 MNHNY, CDR2 SVGAGI (reference sequence). Trimming removed 6 bases at V and 2 bases at J, with 8 bases between. This CDR3 region has 12 residues. In DNA, the CDR3 is TGTGCCAGCAGCCCAGATACCTACGAGCAGTACTTC. Amino acids: CASSPDTYEQYF.

This clonotype came up many times. The chain couples TRBV6-5 to TRBJ1-1, with 8 positions matching TRBD1. J was trimmed by 1 base and V by 0 bases; bases with no gene match: 1. In germline, CDR1 is MNHEY, CDR2 SVGAGI. The CDR3 is made up of 15 amino acids. The CDR3 spells CASSYSGTGNTEAFF. CDR3 coding DNA: TGTGCCAGCAGTTACTCGGGGACAGGGAACACTGAAGCTTTCTTT.

The CDR3 sequence: CASSERGLAGGYNEQFF. CDR3 coding DNA: TGTGCCAGCAGTGAAAGGGGACTAGCGGGGGGTTACAATGAGCAGTTCTTC. V usage is TRBV2 and J usage is TRBJ2-1, with TRBD2 identical over 15 bases. Trimming at V came to 2 bases and at J to 4 bases, leaving 3 bases not matched to a gene. This CDR3 contains 17 residues. Germline assignment: CDR1 SNHLY and CDR2 FYNNEI.

This clonotype was observed at least ten times. The chain recombines TRBV5-5 with TRBJ1-1; TRBD1 matches 7 bases. The CDR3 contains 14 residues. Germline assignment: CDR1 SGHKS and CDR2 YYEKEE (reference sequence). V was clipped by 3 bases and J by 0 bases; unmatched bases: 2. The CDR3 loop is CASSWTGVNTEAFF. CDR3 in DNA: TGTGCCAGCAGCTGGACAGGAGTGAACACTGAAGCTTTCTTT. Variable domain in full (rest from reference TRBV5-5 and TRBJ1-1): DAGVTQSPTHLIKTRGQQVTLRCSPISGHKSVSWYQQVLGQGPQFIFQYYEKEERGRGNFPDRFSARQFPNYSSELNVNALLLGDSALYLCASSWTGVNTEAFFGQGTRLTVV.

This clonotype was seen ten or more times. This sequence joins TRBV20-1 and TRBJ1-3; TRBD1 matches at 10 bases. This CDR3 is built from 14 residues. The germline V gene encodes CDR1 DFQATT and CDR2 SNEGSKA (reference sequence). The J segment lost 7 bases and the V segment lost 1 base, leaving 4 bases of the junction unmatched. The CDR3 sequence is CSARGDRGGNTIYF. In DNA form, the CDR3 reads TGCAGTGCTAGAGGGGACAGGGGAGGGAACACCATATATTTT.

This clonotype was recorded at least ten times. The rearrangement joins TRBV29-1 to TRBJ2-7; 8 positions match TRBD1. With 4 bases clipped from V and 3 bases from J, the junction kept 8 bases outside the gene matches. The germline V gene encodes CDR1 SQVTM and CDR2 ANQGSEA. The CDR3 extends over 14 amino acids. The CDR3 sequence: CSVGGPGGGYEQYF. In DNA form, the CDR3 reads TGCAGCGTTGGCGGCCCAGGGGGCGGCTACGAGCAGTACTTC.